The sequence of this T cell receptor (beta chain) was determined in a study of early T cells in non-severe SARS-CoV-2 infection. Study-level information: It was bulk RNA from unsorted whole blood that was sequenced, and the chains were unpaired. General observations from the study: VDJdb matching, biased toward anti-spike CD8 responses, missed private and CD4 specificities.

In its sample, this clonotype was seen many times. Its antigen remains unknown. V lost 0 bases to trimming and J lost 5 bases, with 11 bases between them. CDR3 size: 14 residues. The germline CDR1 and CDR2 sequences are DFQATT and SNEGSKA (reference sequence). Tagging with unique molecular identifiers was applied to individual cDNA molecules. A single record per CDR3 protein comes from TCRdb applying MiXCR to the 5' RACE reads. Found here are some 91,000 distinct CDR3 sequences, less than 15% of them singletons; the top ten hold approximately 2.4%. The chain combines TRBV20-1 with TRBJ2-1; tentatively, D is TRBD2 (5 bases). The sequenced material came from whole blood. The origin of this receptor is an adult who was a healthcare worker with PCR-confirmed SARS-CoV-2 infection or an uninfected control (not recorded which). CDR3 nucleotide sequence: TGCAGTGCTAGAGATCTGGCTAGCCACAATGAGCAGTTCTTC. This codes for CSARDLASHNEQFF.